This TCR beta chain was sequenced for a study of shared clonotypes between healthy human individuals. On the study more broadly: Those who served as donors were a couple of women and a few men between the ages of 18 and 49. Study conclusions and caveats: Sorted-subset sequencing was shown by rarefaction to be incomplete despite large depth.

CDR3 length equals 15 residues. Trimming shortened V by 5 bases and J by 2 bases, and 15 bases separated the two germline ends. Germline loops: CDR1 SGHTA, CDR2 FQGTGA. Sequencing was performed with immunoSEQ multiplex PCR; in TCRdb, only in-frame clones are kept and a portion is missing. This table has some 2,500,000 clones, 93% appearing once. As to this clone: Its antigen is as yet unknown.

The rearrangement uses TRBV7-3 and TRBJ2-5; tentatively, D is TRBD1 or TRBD2 (5 bases each). The receptor comes from a man in his late teens or twenties in good health. Some clones in this sample may be carry-over from other donors' samples. Sample: naive CD4+ T cells from PBMCs. As for subset: CD45RA+ positively selected. The CDR3 nucleotides are TGTGCCAGCAGCCTGGGCGGGCGGACACAAGAGACCCAGTACTTC. This sequence encodes CASSLGGRTQETQYF.